The next 23 T cell receptor beta chains were all read from a single sample in a study of blood T cell repertoires in COVID-19. Here immunoSEQ multiplex PCR was the method, and the copy in TCRdb shows in-frame clones only, minus some. The repertoire has about 300,000 clones, around 82% of them found once; the top ten carry roughly 1.1%. The specimen was peripheral blood. All receptors come from a woman aged 50 to 65 with acute or convalescent COVID-19.

V gene TRBV9 combines with J gene TRBJ2-1; a weak D match, TRBD2 (5 bases). Trimming took off 4 bases at V and 2 bases at J, with 13 bases between the two ends. Per the germline V gene, CDR1 is SGDLS and CDR2 is YYNGEE. The length of the CDR3 is 15 residues. The CDR3 DNA reads TGTGCCAGCAGCCCAGCGGTATCCACCTACAATGAGCAGTTCTTC. This codes for CASSPAVSTYNEQFF.

The V call is TRBV7-3, the J call TRBJ2-2, with a possible D match to TRBD1 (5 bases). Germline-derived CDR1 and CDR2 are SGHTA and FQGTGA. The CDR3 has 12 residues. V was pared by 5 bases and J by 7 bases, with 8 bases between. The CDR3 region is CASSTQDGELFF. The DNA of the CDR3 is TGTGCCAGCAGCACACAGGACGGGGAGCTGTTTTTT.

In nucleotides, the CDR3 is TGTGCCAGCAGGCTGACAGGGGGCAATGAGCAGTTCTTC. It yields the protein CASRLTGGNEQFF. The chain employs TRBV2 and TRBJ2-1; 9 bases are a match to TRBD1. From germline, CDR1 is SNHLY and CDR2 FYNNEI. Trimming removed 6 bases from V and 6 bases from J; junction bases left unmatched: 3. The length of the CDR3 is 13 residues.

The rearrangement links TRBV5-1 to TRBJ2-3, with 10 bases that match TRBD2. Germline-derived CDR1 and CDR2 are SGHRS and YFSETQ. CDR3 length: 14 residues. V was clipped by 7 bases and J by 2 bases; unmatched bases: 4. CDR3 bases: TGCGCCAGCGAGCGGGGGGGTTCCACAGATACGCAGTATTTT. It is translated as CASERGGSTDTQYF.

This clone has a single count. The rearrangement joins TRBV3-1 (or the pseudogene TRBV3-2) to TRBJ2-1, with D uncertain. The germline gives CDR1 LGHDT, CDR2 YNNKEL (reference sequence). Trimming removed 0 bases at V and 5 bases at J, with 5 bases between. The CDR3 loop spans 13 amino acids. CDR3: CASSQDRDNEQFF. DNA of the CDR3: TGTGCCAGCAGCCAAGATCGGGACAATGAGCAGTTCTTC.

This chain uses TRBV7-2 with TRBJ2-3; a weak D match, TRBD2 (5 bases). The V and J ends lost 7 bases and 0 bases respectively, with 14 bases between them. Germline V CDR1 and CDR2: SGHTA, FQGNSA. CDR3 length: 15 residues. CDR3 sequence reads: CASTHRLSSTDTQYF. In DNA form, the CDR3 reads TGTGCCAGCACCCATCGACTATCTAGCACAGATACGCAGTATTTT. Drawing the rest from reference TRBV7-2 and TRBJ2-3, the complete variable domain is GAGVSQSPSNKVTEKGKDVELRCDPISGHTALYWYRQSLGQGLEFLIYFQGNSAPDKSGLPSDRFSAERTGGSVSTLTIQRTQQEDSAVYLCASTHRLSSTDTQYFGPGTRLTVL.

V gene TRBV7-2 combines with J gene TRBJ2-1, with a tentative D call TRBD2 (6 bases). Trimming took 3 bases from V and 0 from J, leaving 9 bases between them. CDR1 SGHTA and CDR2 FQGNSA come from the germline V gene. CDR3 length: 15 residues. CDR3 loop: CASSFGGVSYNEQFF. For the CDR3, the DNA is TGTGCCAGCAGCTTTGGCGGGGTCTCCTACAATGAGCAGTTCTTC.

The rearrangement joins TRBV12-3 or TRBV12-4 to TRBJ1-1; D is ambiguous. The V gene lost 7 bases and the J gene lost 0 bases, with 9 bases spanning the gap. This CDR3 is 13 amino acids long. The CDR3 sequence: CASTLELNTEAFF. The DNA for the CDR3 is TGTGCCAGCACCCTCGAGTTGAACACTGAAGCTTTCTTT.

V gene TRBV7-8 combines with J gene TRBJ1-5; weak D call: TRBD1 (6 bases). Germline V lookup: CDR1 SGHVS, CDR2 FQNEAQ. The CDR3 has 17 residues. Trimming took off 1 base at V and 6 bases at J, with 19 bases between the two ends. The CDR3 protein is CASSLVGLAAGVQPQHF. The CDR3 DNA reads TGTGCCAGCAGCTTAGTAGGTTTGGCGGCAGGGGTTCAGCCCCAGCATTTT.

The gene calls are TRBV7-3 and TRBJ1-1, with D perhaps TRBD1 (6 bases). Germline assignment: CDR1 SGHTA and CDR2 FQGTGA. Trimming removed 8 bases at V and 5 bases at J, with 12 bases between. This CDR3 is 12 amino acids long. In nucleotides, the CDR3 is TGTGCCAGCGCAGGGGCTGGGACTGAAGCTTTCTTT. Encoded protein: CASAGAGTEAFF.

The V call is TRBV7-9, the J call TRBJ2-1, with a weak D call TRBD2 (5 bases). CDR1 and CDR2 from the germline V gene are SEHNR and FQNEAQ (reference sequence). Trimming stripped 5 bases from V and 9 bases from J, with 20 bases between. The CDR3 spans 15 residues. Here the CDR3 DNA reads TGTGCCAGCAGCCCACCGGGCGGGCCTGGAGGTGAGCAGTTCTTC. Its protein is CASSPPGGPGGEQFF.

Points on this clone: Relative to the germline gene, one junction end is altered; a read error may explain this. V usage is TRBV6-5 and J usage is TRBJ1-1; the D is unclear. Germline V CDR1 and CDR2: MNHEY, SVGAGI. This CDR3 region has 12 residues. The CDR3 DNA is TGTGCCAGTAGAGGAGGGAACTCTGAAGCTTTCTTT. The encoded protein is CASRGGNSEAFF.

V is TRBV9 and J is TRBJ2-3, with D unclear. This CDR3 region has 14 residues. V shed 0 bases and J shed 0 bases, with 5 bases lying between them. Germline loops: CDR1 SGDLS, CDR2 YYNGEE. The CDR3 loop reads CASSVGISTDTQYF. CDR3 bases: TGTGCCAGCAGCGTAGGTATTAGCACAGATACGCAGTATTTT. The full variable domain, in which reference TRBV9 and TRBJ2-3 provide the parts outside the CDR3, is DSGVTQTPKHLITATGQRVTLRCSPRSGDLSVYWYQQSLDQGLQFLIQYYNGEERAKGNILERFSAQQFPDLHSELNLSSLELGDSALYFCASSVGISTDTQYFGPGTRLTVL.

This clone appeared a few times. The chain recombines TRBV2 with TRBJ2-2, with 10 bases lining up with TRBD2. The CDR3 runs to 15 residues. Germline CDR1 SNHLY, CDR2 FYNNEI. Trimming removed 10 bases from V and 0 bases from J; junction bases left unmatched: 5. The CDR3 DNA is TGTGCCACAGGGGGACTAGCGTCGAACACCGGGGAGCTGTTTTTT. Its translation: CATGGLASNTGELFF.

This chain connects TRBV3-1 (or the pseudogene TRBV3-2) to TRBJ2-7, with D possibly matching TRBD2 (5 bases). Germline CDR1 and CDR2: LGHDT and YNNKEL (reference sequence). The CDR3 is 16 residues long. Trimming shortened V by 0 bases and J by 5 bases, and 17 bases separated the two germline ends. CDR3 residues: CASSQDGVGRIDEQYF. The CDR3 coding sequence is TGTGCCAGCAGCCAAGACGGGGTCGGTAGGATCGACGAGCAGTACTTC.

The rearrangement uses TRBV10-1 and TRBJ1-5; D may be TRBD1 (6 bases). CDR1 and CDR2 (germline): WNHNN, SYGVQD (reference sequence). Trimming shortened V by 9 bases and J by 7 bases, and 19 bases separated the two germline ends. This CDR3 comprises 14 residues. CDR3 sequence reads: CASQRGGGGQPQHF. The CDR3 DNA is TGCGCCAGTCAAAGGGGAGGGGGGGGACAGCCCCAGCATTTT.

The chain combines TRBV19 with TRBJ1-1, with 7 bases matching TRBD1. Germline V gene data show CDR1 as LNHDA and CDR2 as SQIVND (reference sequence). J gave up 6 bases and V 5 bases, and 15 bases lay outside the gene matches. The CDR3 has 16 amino acids. The CDR3 protein is CASSLRAQTGFPEAFF. CDR3 nucleotide sequence: TGTGCCAGTAGTCTTCGAGCCCAGACAGGGTTTCCTGAAGCTTTCTTT. Looking up the rest from reference TRBV19 and TRBJ1-1 gives the full variable domain: DGGITQSPKYLFRKEGQNVTLSCEQNLNHDAMYWYRQDPGQGLRLIYYSQIVNDFQKGDIAEGYSVSREKKESFPLTVTSAQKNPTAFYLCASSLRAQTGFPEAFFGQGTRLTVV.

The gene calls are TRBV7-7 and TRBJ2-7; D may be TRBD1 (8 bases). Germline CDR1 is SSHAT and CDR2 is FNYEAQ (reference sequence). The length of the CDR3 is 15 residues. V was shortened by 5 bases and J by 0 bases, with 14 bases between the two germline ends. The CDR3 bases are TGTGCCAGCAGCCCGGGGGGACAGGACTCCTACGAGCAGTACGTC. It specifies CASSPGGQDSYEQYV.

The chain joins TRBV10-3 to TRBJ2-1; TRBD2 agrees at 9 bases. This CDR3 is 16 amino acids long. With 4 bases clipped from V and 1 base from J, the junction kept 5 bases outside the gene matches. Looked up from germline, CDR1 is ENHRY and CDR2 is SYGVKD. CDR3 residues: CAISGPAGGSYNEQFF. In nucleotides, the CDR3 is TGTGCCATCAGTGGCCCAGCGGGAGGATCCTACAATGAGCAGTTCTTC.

The rearrangement links TRBV5-4 to TRBJ2-5; 7 bases are a match to TRBD2. Germline V CDR1 and CDR2: SGHNT, YYREEE (reference sequence). CDR3 length equals 14 residues. V lost 4 bases, J lost 4 bases, and 7 bases stayed unmatched. The CDR3 loop reads CASSTRTSGETQYF. In nucleotides, the CDR3 is TGTGCCAGCAGCACCAGGACTAGTGGAGAGACCCAGTACTTC.

The V call is TRBV5-4, the J call TRBJ2-3; 15 bases line up with TRBD2. The CDR3 runs to 17 residues. J was trimmed by 3 bases and V by 4 bases; bases with no gene match: 6. The V gene's germline CDR1 is SGHNT and CDR2 YYREEE (reference sequence). This CDR3 reads CASSGGLAGGRTDTQYF. In DNA, the CDR3 is TGTGCCAGCAGCGGTGGACTAGCGGGAGGGCGAACAGATACGCAGTATTTT.

This clone came up once. The chain employs TRBV21-1 and TRBJ2-7; the table names TRBD1, a call not compared with the DNA. TRBV21-1 is a pseudogene locus. The CDR3 extends over 18 amino acids. CDR3 DNA sequence: TGTGCCAGCAGCAAAAATTCAGGGGTAAGGGGGAGTCCCTACGAGCAGTACGTC. Translation gives CASSKNSGVRGSPYEQYV.

This chain uses TRBV24-1 with TRBJ2-1; 14 nucleotides match TRBD2. V lost 2 bases to trimming and J lost 0 bases; unmatched junction nucleotides: 8. This CDR3 is built from 20 residues. Germline V gene data show CDR1 as KGHDR and CDR2 as SFDVKD. The CDR3 spells CATSDSGTSGGSGSYNEQFF. CDR3 DNA: TGTGCCACCAGTGATTCCGGGACTAGCGGGGGCTCCGGCTCCTACAATGAGCAGTTCTTC.